The 31 T cell receptor beta chains in this list originate from one sample, sequenced in a study of blood T cell repertoires in COVID-19. Measured with immunoSEQ multiplex PCR; TCRdb has only the in-frame clones, and not every one. The sample yields under 150,000 clones, 70% to 90% seen once. Sequencing used peripheral blood. These receptors all stem from a woman aged 70-85 years who had recovered from COVID-19.

This chain uses TRBV18 with TRBJ2-5; 7 bases line up with TRBD1. Germline trimming cut 3 bases from V and 2 bases from J; bases unmatched to any gene: 6. Germline V gives CDR1 KGHSH, CDR2 LQKENI. The length of the CDR3 is 15 residues. The CDR3 reads CASSPPGTAQETQYF. In DNA, the CDR3 is TGTGCCAGCTCACCGCCCGGGACAGCACAAGAGACCCAGTACTTC.

V is TRBV5-1 and J is TRBJ2-3; TRBD2 matches 8 bases. The CDR3 spans 15 residues. With V trimmed by 4 bases and J by 5 bases, 9 bases remained unmatched. From germline, CDR1 is SGHRS and CDR2 YFSETQ. The CDR3 sequence: CASSLGLVGGDTQYF. DNA for the CDR3: TGCGCCAGCAGCCTGGGACTAGTGGGGGGAGATACGCAGTATTTT. Looking up the rest from reference TRBV5-1 and TRBJ2-3 gives the full variable domain: KAGVTQTPRYLIKTRGQQVTLSCSPISGHRSVSWYQQTPGQGLQFLFEYFSETQRNKGNFPGRFSGRQFSNSRSEMNVSTLELGDSALYLCASSLGLVGGDTQYFGPGTRLTVL.

The chain joins TRBV7-9 to TRBJ2-3; D call uncertain. This CDR3 has 15 residues. The germline V gene encodes CDR1 SEHNR and CDR2 FQNEAQ (reference sequence). The ends were cut back, 1 base at V and 2 bases at J, with 10 bases in the middle. The CDR3 spells CASSLGGALTDTQYF. Here the CDR3 DNA reads TGTGCCAGCAGCTTAGGAGGAGCACTCACAGATACGCAGTATTTT.

The chain links TRBV29-1 to TRBJ2-3; tentative D call: TRBD2 (5 bases). This CDR3 spans 13 amino acids. V lost 4 bases, J lost 2 bases, and 10 bases lay in between. CDR1 and CDR2 from the germline V gene are SQVTM and ANQGSEA. The chain's CDR3 is CSVASRFTDTQYF. The CDR3 coding sequence is TGCAGCGTTGCTAGCCGATTCACAGATACGCAGTATTTT.

J is TRBJ2-7 and V is TRBV5-1; 8 bases fit TRBD2. Germline V CDR1 and CDR2: SGHRS, YFSETQ. Losses at the gene ends were 4 bases for V and 4 bases for J; bases not matched to a gene: 10. The CDR3 length is 15 residues. In DNA form, the CDR3 reads TGCGCCAGCAGCCCCAGGGGACTAGTTAGGTACGAGCAGTACTTC. Translation gives CASSPRGLVRYEQYF.

The rearrangement joins TRBV7-2 to TRBJ2-5; 7 positions match TRBD1. This CDR3 has 17 residues. Germline CDR1 and CDR2: SGHTA and FQGNSA. Trimming took 1 base from V and 4 from J; bases not matched to a gene: 12. The CDR3: CASSLGWHRGDGETQYF. The CDR3 coding sequence is TGTGCCAGCAGCTTAGGTTGGCACAGGGGAGATGGAGAGACCCAGTACTTC.

V and J are TRBV28 and TRBJ1-3; D remains ambiguous. CDR3 length: 13 amino acids. The germline V gene encodes CDR1 MDHEN and CDR2 SYDVKM. V was clipped by 3 bases and J by 7 bases, with 10 bases between them. The CDR3 DNA sequence: TGTGCCAGCAGTTTGCGACTCCCTAACACCATATATTTT. Translated: CASSLRLPNTIYF.

This sequence joins TRBV4-1 and TRBJ1-3; 12 nucleotides align to TRBD1. Germline lookup yields CDR1 MGHRA and CDR2 YSYEKL. CDR3 length equals 17 residues. V trimming: 0 bases; J trimming: 2 bases; junction bases outside the gene matches: 2. The CDR3 DNA sequence: TGCGCCAGCAGCCAAGATGGGACAGGGGGCCCTGGAAACACCATATATTTT. Its translation is CASSQDGTGGPGNTIYF.

The table lists this clone with a count of one. The J gene is TRBJ2-7, the V gene TRBV3-1 (or the pseudogene TRBV3-2), with 13 bases identical to TRBD2. The CDR3 consists of 17 residues. Germline values: CDR1 LGHDT, CDR2 YNNKEL (reference sequence). The V and J ends lost 4 bases and 3 bases, in that order; junction bases with no gene match: 9. The CDR3 reads CASSLTSGRVDGYEQYF. CDR3 coding DNA: TGTGCCAGCAGCCTAACTAGCGGGAGGGTAGATGGCTACGAGCAGTACTTC.

J is TRBJ2-7 and V is TRBV19; 9 positions agree with TRBD2. Germline V gene lookup returns CDR1 LNHDA and CDR2 SQIVND (reference sequence). This CDR3 spans 18 amino acids. Trimming removed 4 bases from V and 1 base from J; junction bases left unmatched: 14. CDR3 sequence reads: CASSTDGPGLAASYEQYF. The DNA for the CDR3 is TGTGCCAGTAGTACTGATGGACCGGGACTAGCTGCTTCCTACGAGCAGTACTTC.

The V and J genes are TRBV7-2 and TRBJ2-5, with 11 bases matching TRBD2. CDR1 and CDR2 (germline): SGHTA, FQGNSA. This CDR3 contains 16 residues. V trimming: 4 bases; J trimming: 8 bases; junction bases outside the gene matches: 12. In DNA form, the CDR3 reads TGTGCCAGCAGCTCCCGGAGGGCTAGCGGGGGGTCTACCCAGTACTTC. Protein product: CASSSRRASGGSTQYF.

The chain recombines TRBV7-7 with TRBJ2-2; the D is unclear. CDR1 and CDR2 from the germline V gene are SSHAT and FNYEAQ (reference sequence). Between the trimmed V and J ends, which lost 6 bases and 5 bases, there was a span of 7 bases. There are 12 residues in the CDR3. The DNA for the CDR3 is TGTGCCAGCAGGGCGCGGACCGGGGAGCTGTTTTTT. Protein sequence: CASRARTGELFF.

The genes are TRBV18 and TRBJ2-5; 10 nucleotides agree with TRBD2. Per germline, CDR1 KGHSH and CDR2 LQKENI. V trimming: 5 bases; J trimming: 2 bases; junction bases outside the gene matches: 2. There are 14 residues in the CDR3. The CDR3 here is CASSRTSGQETQYF. CDR3 coding DNA: TGTGCCAGCTCAAGGACTAGCGGACAAGAGACCCAGTACTTC.

The sample holds a few counts of this clone. The chain links TRBV7-2 to TRBJ2-3, with 8 bases aligning to TRBD2. The CDR3 extends over 15 amino acids. V shed 3 bases, J shed 6 bases, and the junction held 8 bases outside the gene matches. CDR1 SGHTA and CDR2 FQGNSA come from the germline V gene. DNA for the CDR3: TGTGCCAGCAGCTTTAACGGGGGGGCGGCGGATACGCAGTATTTT. Translation gives CASSFNGGAADTQYF.

In this sample, this clone turned up a few times. The J gene is TRBJ2-2, the V gene TRBV27; TRBD2 aligns across 7 bases. CDR1 is MNHEY, CDR2 SMNVEV, per germline (reference sequence). The length of the CDR3 is 14 residues. The ends lost 3 bases at V and 7 bases at J; junction bases unmatched: 5. The chain's CDR3 is CASSLAGAGGELFF. The CDR3 region has the DNA TGTGCCAGCAGTTTGGCGGGAGCTGGCGGGGAGCTGTTTTTT.

The chain couples TRBV6-5 to TRBJ2-2, with 7 bases matching TRBD1. CDR3 length equals 14 residues. Trimming took 6 bases from V and 1 from J; bases not matched to a gene: 2. Per germline, CDR1 MNHEY and CDR2 SVGAGI. The CDR3 is CASSRQGNTGELFF. CDR3 sequence (DNA): TGTGCCAGCAGCCGACAGGGGAACACCGGGGAGCTGTTTTTT.

The chain is built from TRBV28 and TRBJ1-1, with 8 bases identical to TRBD1. This CDR3 is built from 16 residues. Germline V gene data show CDR1 as MDHEN and CDR2 as SYDVKM. V lost 5 bases, J lost 1 base, and 9 bases stayed unmatched. The CDR3: CASSVPGQGGNTEAFF. The CDR3 region has the DNA TGTGCCAGCAGTGTCCCCGGACAGGGCGGGAACACTGAAGCTTTCTTT.

V is TRBV28 and J is TRBJ2-7; 9 nucleotides match TRBD2. J was trimmed by 2 bases and V by 6 bases; bases with no gene match: 11. Germline V gives CDR1 MDHEN, CDR2 SYDVKM. This CDR3 region has 16 residues. The CDR3 spells CASRKDTSGRTYEQYF. The CDR3 bases are TGTGCCAGCAGGAAGGATACTAGCGGGCGTACCTACGAGCAGTACTTC.

The gene calls are TRBV5-1 and TRBJ2-7, with 7 bases matching TRBD2. V lost 2 bases and J lost 3; bases outside the gene matches: 8. The CDR3 contains 15 residues. The germline V gene encodes CDR1 SGHRS and CDR2 YFSETQ. CDR3 sequence (DNA): TGCGCCAGCAGCTTCCCCCAGGGAGGGATCTACGAGCAGTACTTC. It codes for CASSFPQGGIYEQYF.

The chain has TRBV6-5 and TRBJ2-7; D is possibly TRBD1 (6 bases). CDR3 size: 15 residues. Between the trimmed V and J ends, which lost 8 bases and 0 bases, there was a span of 17 bases. Germline CDR1 reads MNHEY; CDR2 reads SVGAGI. CDR3 sequence (DNA): TGTGCCAGCGGCGAGTACAGGGATAGCTCCTACGAGCAGTACTTC. It is translated as CASGEYRDSSYEQYF.

The chain links TRBV28 to TRBJ2-6; 11 bases match TRBD1. Germline CDR1 MDHEN, CDR2 SYDVKM. The CDR3 sequence is 17 residues long. The V gene end was trimmed by 6 bases and the J gene end by 2 bases; junction bases not matched to a gene: 6. The CDR3 reads CASSWDRGVTGANVLTF. In DNA, the CDR3 is TGTGCCAGCAGCTGGGACAGGGGGGTTACTGGGGCCAACGTCCTGACTTTC. The complete variable domain, with remaining parts taken from reference TRBV28 and TRBJ2-6, reads DVKVTQSSRYLVKRTGEKVFLECVQDMDHENMFWYRQDPGLGLRLIYFSYDVKMKEKGDIPEGYSVSREKKERFSLILESASTNQTSMYLCASSWDRGVTGANVLTFGAGSRLTVL.

This clone is a singleton in its sample. The V gene is TRBV19, the J gene TRBJ2-7; D is unresolved. The germline V gene has CDR1 LNHDA and CDR2 SQIVND (reference sequence). V was trimmed by 1 base and J by 5 bases, leaving 9 bases between them. CDR3 length: 13 amino acids. The CDR3 region is CASSIGAVHEQYF. The CDR3 DNA follows: TGTGCCAGTAGTATAGGTGCGGTCCACGAGCAGTACTTC.

The chain employs TRBV19 and TRBJ2-7; the D gene is possibly TRBD1 (6 bases). The CDR3 has 15 residues. V was cut by 6 bases and J by 4 bases, with 19 bases left in between. The germline V gene has CDR1 LNHDA and CDR2 SQIVND (reference sequence). The CDR3 reads CASRDGQNFGYEQYF. The CDR3 nucleotides are TGTGCCAGTAGGGACGGACAGAACTTTGGGTACGAGCAGTACTTC.

This chain connects TRBV9 to TRBJ1-5; TRBD1 is a possible D gene (5 bases). Germline assignment: CDR1 SGDLS and CDR2 YYNGEE. V was trimmed by 2 bases and J by 2 bases, leaving 11 bases between them. CDR3 length equals 15 residues. This CDR3 reads CASSVSTGRNQPQHF. The CDR3 DNA is TGTGCCAGCAGCGTGAGTACAGGTCGCAATCAGCCCCAGCATTTT.

The rearrangement links TRBV7-3 to TRBJ2-1; perhaps TRBD2 as D (5 bases). The CDR3 spans 15 residues. The V gene lost 0 bases and the J gene lost 5 bases, with 11 bases spanning the gap. Germline lookup yields CDR1 SGHTA and CDR2 FQGTGA. DNA for the CDR3: TGTGCCAGCAGCTTAACAGGCCTAGCCAACAATGAGCAGTTCTTC. Translated: CASSLTGLANNEQFF.

The CDR3 sequence: CASSLQNDRGDSYTF. The DNA for the CDR3 is TGCGCCAGCAGCCTTCAAAACGACAGGGGTGATAGCTACACCTTC. The rearrangement links TRBV4-3 to TRBJ1-2; TRBD1 matches 8 bases. Germline V CDR1 and CDR2: LGHNA, YSLEER. Trimming removed 4 bases from V and 9 bases from J; junction bases left unmatched: 13. CDR3 length equals 15 residues.

This chain links TRBV5-8 with TRBJ1-2; 10 bases map to TRBD1. V lost 6 bases to trimming and J lost 8 bases; unmatched junction nucleotides: 7. This CDR3 comprises 13 residues. Germline V gene data show CDR1 as SGHTS and CDR2 as YDEGEE. DNA of the CDR3: TGTGCCAGCAACGACAGGGGGCGGAGAGGCTACACCTTC. Translated: CASNDRGRRGYTF.

The J gene is TRBJ2-7, the V gene TRBV28, with D possibly being TRBD2 (5 bases). V was clipped by 7 bases and J by 6 bases, with 16 bases between them. This CDR3 region has 13 residues. CDR1 and CDR2 from the germline V gene are MDHEN and SYDVKM. The CDR3 here is CASTSGSGGEQYF. The DNA of the CDR3 is TGTGCCAGCACCTCGGGGAGTGGAGGCGAGCAGTACTTC.

The rearrangement uses TRBV28 and TRBJ1-4, with D uncertain. CDR1 and CDR2 from the germline V gene are MDHEN and SYDVKM. The CDR3 extends over 15 amino acids. V was trimmed by 2 bases and J by 5 bases, leaving 12 bases between them. The CDR3 DNA follows: TGTGCCAGCAGTTTAATGGGGAGGTTCAATGAAAAACTGTTTTTT. Residues: CASSLMGRFNEKLFF.

This rearrangement joins TRBV28 to TRBJ2-3, with TRBD2 matching 11 bases. The CDR3 runs 18 residues. Germline loops: CDR1 MDHEN, CDR2 SYDVKM. Germline trimming cut 8 bases from V and 0 bases from J; bases unmatched to any gene: 13. CDR3 DNA: TGTGCCAGCGGATACAGCGGGACTAGCGGAACTAGCACAGATACGCAGTATTTT. Encoded protein: CASGYSGTSGTSTDTQYF.

The rearrangement joins TRBV4-3 to TRBJ2-1, with a weak D call TRBD2 (5 bases). V was cut by 2 bases and J by 10 bases, with 15 bases left in between. Per the germline V gene, CDR1 is LGHNA and CDR2 is YSLEER. This CDR3 has 14 amino acids. CDR3 coding DNA: TGCGCCAGCAGCCAAAGATGGCGTGGGAGCGAGCAGTTCTTC. Translated, it gives CASSQRWRGSEQFF.